Sequencing of this T cell receptor beta chain was carried out in a study of cytomegalovirus exposure and HLA in healthy donors. The study, taken as a whole, reports: In a later analysis, the majority of CMV-associated beta chains seemingly showed HLA restriction.

Primers: 60 Vbeta forward and 13 Jbeta reverse. The method was immunoSEQ multiplex PCR; TCRdb's version includes in-frame clones alone and lacks a portion of them. The table includes about 130,000 clones, 15% to 20% detected once. Trimming pared 5 bases from V and 8 bases from J, leaving 18 bases between. Germline CDR1 SNHLY, CDR2 FYNNEI. This CDR3 is built from 15 residues. This clone was seen more than once but under ten times. Antigen unknown. The specimen was PBMCs. The TCR comes from a female donor in good health and CMV-seropositive. The V gene is TRBV2, the J gene TRBJ1-4; weak D call: TRBD1 (6 bases). In DNA form, the CDR3 reads TGTGCCAGCAGTCGGGAGGGCCAGGGGCAGGAAAAACTGTTTTTT. Protein sequence: CASSREGQGQEKLFF.